A single sample is the source of the 6 T cell receptor beta chains below, sequenced in a study of blood T cell repertoires in COVID-19. TCRdb's copy holds only in-frame clones and misses some; the assay was immunoSEQ multiplex PCR. Of 230,000 or so clones in the sample, more than 65% are singletons; the top ten hold 3.4%. The sequenced material came from PBMCs or T cells enriched from blood (not recorded which). The receptors here all came from a man between 45 and 60 years old who had recovered from COVID-19.

This clone was seen at least ten times. The genes are TRBV7-8 and TRBJ2-2, with TRBD1 identical over 8 bases. CDR3 length: 15 residues. The V segment lost 5 bases and the J segment 7 bases; nucleotides outside the gene matches: 9. Germline V gene sequence: CDR1 SGHVS, CDR2 FQNEAQ. CDR3 coding DNA: TGTGCCAGCAGCACCGGCAGGGGGCCTAGCGGGGAGCTGTTTTTT. Translated, it gives CASSTGRGPSGELFF. Full variable domain (remainder filled in from reference TRBV7-8 and TRBJ2-2): GAGVSQSPRYKVAKRGQDVALRCDPISGHVSLFWYQQALGQGPEFLTYFQNEAQLDKSGLPSDRFFAERPEGSVSTLKIQRTQQEDSAVYLCASSTGRGPSGELFFGEGSRLTVL.

This clone was counted between two and nine times. The chain has TRBV5-1 and TRBJ1-3, with 10 nucleotides matching TRBD1. This CDR3 contains 15 residues. The germline V gene encodes CDR1 SGHRS and CDR2 YFSETQ. Trimming took 7 bases from V and 4 from J; bases not matched to a gene: 8. CDR3 residues: CASRGQGFAGNTIYF. For the CDR3, the DNA is TGCGCCAGCCGGGGACAGGGGTTCGCCGGAAACACCATATATTTT.

The V call is TRBV10-3, the J call TRBJ2-1, with a weak D call TRBD2 (5 bases). The CDR3 length is 12 residues. V was shortened by 7 bases and J by 5 bases, with 9 bases between the two germline ends. Per the germline V gene, CDR1 is ENHRY and CDR2 is SYGVKD. The CDR3 DNA sequence: TGTGCCATCAAAACTAGGGACAATGAGCAGTTCTTC. This gives the protein CAIKTRDNEQFF.

As regards this clone: Other DNA sequences in the sample encode the same CDR3. V usage is TRBV5-1 and J usage is TRBJ2-5; 12 bases are a match to TRBD2. The CDR3 has 15 residues. Germline CDR1 is SGHRS and CDR2 is YFSETQ. V shed 4 bases, J shed 2 bases, and the junction held 3 bases outside the gene matches. This chain's CDR3 is CASSRGTSGQETQYF. The CDR3 coding sequence is TGCGCCAGCAGCCGCGGGACTAGCGGGCAAGAGACCCAGTACTTC.

This clone has only a few counts. This chain connects TRBV27 to TRBJ2-7, with no clear D. The CDR3 has 15 amino acids. Germline loops: CDR1 MNHEY, CDR2 SMNVEV (reference sequence). Deletions cut 5 bases from V and 3 bases from J, with 17 bases between. For the CDR3, the DNA is TGTGCCAGCAGTCCTCGCCAAGGAGCCTACTACGAGCAGTACTTC. It codes for CASSPRQGAYYEQYF.

The chain carries TRBV7-9 and TRBJ2-1; 12 bases are shared with TRBD2. This CDR3 is built from 16 residues. The V and J ends lost 5 bases and 0 bases, in that order; junction bases with no gene match: 2. Germline V gene sequence: CDR1 SEHNR, CDR2 FQNEAQ (reference sequence). The CDR3 coding sequence is TGTGCCAGCAGCGCGGGACTAGCGGGCTCCTACAATGAGCAGTTCTTC. Translating gives CASSAGLAGSYNEQFF.